Listed below are T cell receptor beta chains from one sample, sequenced in a study of CD8 T cells in Susac syndrome. MiXCR, run by TCRdb on the immunoSEQ multiplex PCR reads, gives a single entry per CDR3 protein. The sample lists 100,000 to 150,000 distinct CDR3 sequences, about 93% occurring once. The sequencing sample was made of CD4+ T cells from PBMCs. These receptors were collected from a human donor in good health. Each CDR3 is given with its conserved first and last residue. The order of the fields is D gene, V gene, J gene, CDR3 protein, CDR3 DNA. A D gene is named only where the DNA matches it firmly.

-	TRBV27	TRBJ1-5	CASSRTGGVSQPQHF	TGTGCCAGCAGCCGAACTGGGGGAGTGTCTCAGCCCCAGCATTTT
-	TRBV29-1	TRBJ2-1	CSVVEIPGLWKGSYNEQFF	TGCAGCGTAGTGGAGATTCCGGGCCTATGGAAGGGCTCCTACAATGAGCAGTTCTTC
TRBD1	TRBV10-3	TRBJ2-5	CAISSGTGQETQYF	TGTGCCATCAGCTCCGGGACAGGGCAAGAGACCCAGTACTTC
-	TRBV5-6	TRBJ2-2	CASSFQLGGELFF	TGTGCCAGCAGCTTTCAGCTGGGCGGGGAGCTGTTTTTT
-	TRBV29-1	TRBJ1-3	CSVSALYPGNTIYF	TGCAGCGTCTCCGCCCTATACCCGGGAAACACCATATATTTT
-	TRBV7-2	TRBJ2-5	CASSLTEGGKTQYF	TGTGCCAGCAGCTTAACGGAGGGCGGGAAGACCCAGTACTTC
TRBD2	TRBV29-1	TRBJ2-3	CSVSGAGGPTDTQYF	TGCAGCGTGTCTGGGGCGGGAGGGCCCACAGATACGCAGTATTTT
-	TRBV19	TRBJ1-1	CASSMGGNTEAFF	TGTGCCAGTAGTATGGGGGGGAACACTGAAGCTTTCTTT
-	TRBV29-1	TRBJ2-7	CSVGTYEQYF	TGCAGCGTTGGAACGTACGAGCAGTACTTC
-	TRBV5-1	TRBJ2-7	CASSLVGVEQYF	TGCGCCAGCAGCTTGGTTGGAGTCGAGCAGTACTTC
TRBD1	TRBV28	TRBJ2-5	CASNPNWGTARKQYF	TGTGCCAGCAATCCGAACTGGGGGACAGCCCGCAAGCAGTACTTC